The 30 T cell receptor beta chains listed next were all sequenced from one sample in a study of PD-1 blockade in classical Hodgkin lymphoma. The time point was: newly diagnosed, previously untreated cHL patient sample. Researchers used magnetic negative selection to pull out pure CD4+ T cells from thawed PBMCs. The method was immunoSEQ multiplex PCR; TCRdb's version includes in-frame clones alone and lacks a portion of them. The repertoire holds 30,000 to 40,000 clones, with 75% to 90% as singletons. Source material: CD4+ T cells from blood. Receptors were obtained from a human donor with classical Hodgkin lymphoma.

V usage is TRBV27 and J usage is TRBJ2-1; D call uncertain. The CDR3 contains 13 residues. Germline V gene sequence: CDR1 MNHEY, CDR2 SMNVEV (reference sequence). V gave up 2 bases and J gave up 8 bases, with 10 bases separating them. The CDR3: CASSLRVGYEQFF. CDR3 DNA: TGTGCCAGCAGTTTAAGGGTGGGGTATGAGCAGTTCTTC.

DNA for the CDR3: TGTGCCAGCAGTGGGCGCCTCGGGGGGCATCAGCCCCAGCATTTT. Amino acids: CASSGRLGGHQPQHF. The chain joins TRBV6-1 to TRBJ1-5; possible D gene TRBD1, 6 bases. Germline V gives CDR1 MNHNS, CDR2 SASEGT. This CDR3 spans 15 amino acids. V dropped 4 bases and J dropped 5 bases, with 15 bases sitting between them.

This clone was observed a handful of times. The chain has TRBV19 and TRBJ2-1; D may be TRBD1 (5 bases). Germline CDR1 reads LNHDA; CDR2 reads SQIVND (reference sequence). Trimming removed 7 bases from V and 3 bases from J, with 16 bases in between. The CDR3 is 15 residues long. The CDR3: CASTVDSPSYNEQFF. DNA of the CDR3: TGTGCCAGTACGGTAGACAGCCCGAGCTACAATGAGCAGTTCTTC. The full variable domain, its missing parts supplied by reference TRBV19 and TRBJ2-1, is DGGITQSPKYLFRKEGQNVTLSCEQNLNHDAMYWYRQDPGQGLRLIYYSQIVNDFQKGDIAEGYSVSREKKESFPLTVTSAQKNPTAFYLCASTVDSPSYNEQFFGPGTRLTVL.

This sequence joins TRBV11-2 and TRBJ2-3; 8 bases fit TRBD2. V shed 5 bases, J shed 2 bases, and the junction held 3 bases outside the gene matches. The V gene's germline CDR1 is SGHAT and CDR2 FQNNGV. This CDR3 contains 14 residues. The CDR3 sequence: CASSVTSVTDTQYF. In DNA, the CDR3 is TGTGCCAGCAGCGTGACTAGCGTCACAGATACGCAGTATTTT.

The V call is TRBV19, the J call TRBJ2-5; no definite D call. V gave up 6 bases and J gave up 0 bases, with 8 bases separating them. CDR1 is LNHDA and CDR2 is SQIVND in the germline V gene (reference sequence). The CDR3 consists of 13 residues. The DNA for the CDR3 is TGTGCCAGTAGGCAGCACAACCAAGAGACCCAGTACTTC. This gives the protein CASRQHNQETQYF.

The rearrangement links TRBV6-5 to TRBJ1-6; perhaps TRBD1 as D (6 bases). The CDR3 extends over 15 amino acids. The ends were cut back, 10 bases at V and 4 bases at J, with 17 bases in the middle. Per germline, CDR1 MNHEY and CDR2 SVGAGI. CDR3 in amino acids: CATSPEGGYNSPLHF. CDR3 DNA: TGTGCCACATCTCCGGAGGGGGGTTATAATTCACCCCTCCACTTT.

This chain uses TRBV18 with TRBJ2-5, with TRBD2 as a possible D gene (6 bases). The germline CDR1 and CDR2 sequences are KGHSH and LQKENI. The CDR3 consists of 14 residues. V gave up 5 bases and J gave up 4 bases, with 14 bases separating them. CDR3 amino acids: CASSSKEGPETQYF. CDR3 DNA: TGTGCCAGCTCATCAAAGGAGGGCCCAGAGACCCAGTACTTC.

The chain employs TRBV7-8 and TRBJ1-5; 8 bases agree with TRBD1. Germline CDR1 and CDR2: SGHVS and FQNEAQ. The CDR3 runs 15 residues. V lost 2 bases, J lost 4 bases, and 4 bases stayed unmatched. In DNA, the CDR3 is TGTGCCAGCAGCTTAAGTGGACAGGGTAATCAGCCCCAGCATTTT. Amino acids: CASSLSGQGNQPQHF.

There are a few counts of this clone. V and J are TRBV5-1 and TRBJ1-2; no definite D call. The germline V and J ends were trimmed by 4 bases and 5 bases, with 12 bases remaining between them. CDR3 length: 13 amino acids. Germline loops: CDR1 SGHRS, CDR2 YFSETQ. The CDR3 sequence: CASSPGRGYGYTF. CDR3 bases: TGCGCCAGCAGCCCTGGGAGAGGATATGGCTACACCTTC.

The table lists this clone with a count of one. CDR3 sequence: CASSATGSNEQFF. In nucleotides, the CDR3 is TGTGCCAGCAGCGCCACAGGGAGCAATGAGCAGTTCTTC. The rearrangement uses TRBV7-7 and TRBJ2-1; TRBD1 is a possible D gene (6 bases). Trimming took 5 bases from V and 6 from J, leaving 11 bases between them. The CDR3 has 13 residues. Per the germline V gene, CDR1 is SSHAT and CDR2 is FNYEAQ (reference sequence).

The CDR3 spells CASSPPGRGGVNEKLFF. In nucleotides, the CDR3 is TGTGCCAGCTCACCACCCGGACGAGGAGGGGTTAATGAAAAACTGTTTTTT. This chain links TRBV18 with TRBJ1-4; tentative D call: TRBD1 (5 bases). The CDR3 is 17 residues long. Looked up from germline, CDR1 is KGHSH and CDR2 is LQKENI. V shed 0 bases and J shed 4 bases, with 15 bases lying between them.

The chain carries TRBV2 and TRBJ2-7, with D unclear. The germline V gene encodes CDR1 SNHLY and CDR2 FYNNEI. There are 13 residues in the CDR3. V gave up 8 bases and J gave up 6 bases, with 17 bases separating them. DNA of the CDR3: TGTGCCAGCTCCCTTAGCTCTGTAAGCGAGCAGTACTTC. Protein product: CASSLSSVSEQYF.

The CDR3 DNA is TGTGCCAGCAGCTCTTCGGGCTTGGGAGCTTTCTTT. Translation gives CASSSSGLGAFF. This rearrangement joins TRBV25-1 to TRBJ1-1; D is unresolved. Trimming cost V 6 bases and J 10 bases, with 15 bases left between them. This CDR3 spans 12 amino acids. CDR1 and CDR2 from the germline V gene are MGHDK and SYGVNS.

The CDR3: CASSLTPTGGVWTNTDTQYF. The CDR3 DNA follows: TGCGCCAGCAGCTTAACCCCCACAGGGGGCGTTTGGACGAACACAGATACGCAGTATTTT. This rearrangement joins TRBV5-1 to TRBJ2-3, with 9 bases lining up with TRBD1. V lost 2 bases and J lost 2; bases outside the gene matches: 18. Per the germline V gene, CDR1 is SGHRS and CDR2 is YFSETQ. This CDR3 is built from 20 residues.

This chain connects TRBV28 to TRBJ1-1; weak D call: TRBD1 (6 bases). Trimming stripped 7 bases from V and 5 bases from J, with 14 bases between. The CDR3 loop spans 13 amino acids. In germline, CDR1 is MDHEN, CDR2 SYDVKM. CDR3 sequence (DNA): TGTGCCAGCAAAGGTGGGGGGCAGACTGAAGCTTTCTTT. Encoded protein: CASKGGGQTEAFF.

The CDR3 spells CASSAAGINHGYTF. DNA for the CDR3: TGTGCCAGCAGCGCAGCGGGAATAAATCATGGCTACACCTTC. The V gene is TRBV5-6, the J gene TRBJ1-2, with D unclear. Germline CDR1 and CDR2: SGHDT and YYEEEE. The ends were cut back, 4 bases at V and 6 bases at J, with 16 bases in the middle. This CDR3 comprises 14 residues.

CDR3 in amino acids: CAGRKGQNTGELFF. The CDR3 DNA reads TGCGCCGGACGCAAGGGACAGAATACCGGGGAGCTGTTTTTT. The chain is built from TRBV23-1 and TRBJ2-2, with 7 bases fitting TRBD1. TRBV23-1 is filed as an ORF, its function uncertain. CDR3 length: 14 residues. The V segment lost 11 bases and the J segment 5 bases; nucleotides outside the gene matches: 11.

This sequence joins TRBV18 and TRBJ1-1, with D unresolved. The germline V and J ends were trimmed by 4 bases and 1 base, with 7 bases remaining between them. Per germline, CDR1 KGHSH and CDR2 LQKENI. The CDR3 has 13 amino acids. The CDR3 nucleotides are TGTGCCAGCTCACGTTCAAGGAACACTGAAGCTTTCTTT. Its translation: CASSRSRNTEAFF.

CDR3 DNA sequence: TGCGCCAGCAGCTACTCTAACCGCCGTCGAGGCAGGGGTGGCACTGAAGCTTTCTTT. Protein sequence: CASSYSNRRRGRGGTEAFF. V is TRBV5-1 and J is TRBJ1-1, with D perhaps matching TRBD1 (6 bases). Deletions cut 3 bases from V and 4 bases from J, with 28 bases between. This CDR3 comprises 19 residues. The germline gives CDR1 SGHRS, CDR2 YFSETQ. Full variable domain (rest looked up from reference TRBV5-1 and TRBJ1-1): KAGVTQTPRYLIKTRGQQVTLSCSPISGHRSVSWYQQTPGQGLQFLFEYFSETQRNKGNFPGRFSGRQFSNSRSEMNVSTLELGDSALYLCASSYSNRRRGRGGTEAFFGQGTRLTVV.

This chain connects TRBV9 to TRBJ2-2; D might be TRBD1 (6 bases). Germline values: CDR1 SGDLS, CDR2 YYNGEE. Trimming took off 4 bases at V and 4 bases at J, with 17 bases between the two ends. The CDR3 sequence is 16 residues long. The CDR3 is CASSLEVDRTTGELFF. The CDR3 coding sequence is TGTGCCAGCAGCCTCGAGGTGGACAGAACCACCGGGGAGCTGTTTTTT.

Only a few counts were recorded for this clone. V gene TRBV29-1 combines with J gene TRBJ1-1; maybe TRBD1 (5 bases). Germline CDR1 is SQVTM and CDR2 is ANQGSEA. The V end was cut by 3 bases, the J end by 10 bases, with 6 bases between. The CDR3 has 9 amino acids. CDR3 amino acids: CSVDRGAFF. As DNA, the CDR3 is TGCAGCGTTGATAGGGGAGCTTTCTTT.

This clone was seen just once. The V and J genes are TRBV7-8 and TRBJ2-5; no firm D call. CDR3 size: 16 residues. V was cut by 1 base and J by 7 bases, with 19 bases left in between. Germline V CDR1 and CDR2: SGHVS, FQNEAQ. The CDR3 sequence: CASSLGSASPGLTQYF. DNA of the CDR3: TGTGCCAGCAGCTTAGGGTCTGCGAGCCCTGGCTTGACCCAGTACTTC.

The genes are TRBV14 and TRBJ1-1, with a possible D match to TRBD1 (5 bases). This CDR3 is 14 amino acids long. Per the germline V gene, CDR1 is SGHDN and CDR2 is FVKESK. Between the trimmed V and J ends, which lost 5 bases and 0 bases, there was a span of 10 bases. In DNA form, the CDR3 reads TGTGCCAGCAGCTGGGGGGTTCTGAACACTGAAGCTTTCTTT. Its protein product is CASSWGVLNTEAFF.

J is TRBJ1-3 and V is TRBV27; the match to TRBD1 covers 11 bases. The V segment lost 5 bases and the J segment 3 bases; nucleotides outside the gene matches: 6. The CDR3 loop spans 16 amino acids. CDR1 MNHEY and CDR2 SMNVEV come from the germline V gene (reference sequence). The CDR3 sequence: CASSPWTGGSGNTIYF. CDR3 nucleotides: TGTGCCAGCAGTCCCTGGACAGGGGGCAGTGGAAACACCATATATTTT.

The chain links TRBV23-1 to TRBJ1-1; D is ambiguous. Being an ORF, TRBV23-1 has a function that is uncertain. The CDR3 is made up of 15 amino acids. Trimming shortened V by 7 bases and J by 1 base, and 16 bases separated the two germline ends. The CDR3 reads CASTLNSPSNTEAFF. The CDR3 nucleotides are TGCGCCAGCACCTTAAACTCCCCCTCGAACACTGAAGCTTTCTTT.

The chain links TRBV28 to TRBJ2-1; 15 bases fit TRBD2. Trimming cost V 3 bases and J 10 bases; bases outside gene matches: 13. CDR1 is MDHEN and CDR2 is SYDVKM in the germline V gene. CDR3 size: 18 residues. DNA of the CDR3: TGTGCCAGCAGTTTCACTATCTTTACCGGGACTAGCGGGAGGGAGCAGTTCTTC. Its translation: CASSFTIFTGTSGREQFF.

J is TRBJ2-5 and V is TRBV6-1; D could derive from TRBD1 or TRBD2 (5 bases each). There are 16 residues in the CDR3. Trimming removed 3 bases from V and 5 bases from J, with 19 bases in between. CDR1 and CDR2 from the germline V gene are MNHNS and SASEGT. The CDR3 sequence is CASSDRSGTGIETQYF. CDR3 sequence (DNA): TGTGCCAGCAGTGACCGGTCAGGGACCGGGATTGAGACCCAGTACTTC.

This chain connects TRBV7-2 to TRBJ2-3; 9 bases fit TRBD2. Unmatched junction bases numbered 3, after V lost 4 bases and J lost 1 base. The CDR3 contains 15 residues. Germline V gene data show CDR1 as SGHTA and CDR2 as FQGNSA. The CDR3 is CASSSPSGGTDTQYF. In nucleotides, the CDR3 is TGTGCCAGCAGCTCACCTAGCGGGGGCACAGATACGCAGTATTTT. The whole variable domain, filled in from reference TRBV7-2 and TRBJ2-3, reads GAGVSQSPSNKVTEKGKDVELRCDPISGHTALYWYRQSLGQGLEFLIYFQGNSAPDKSGLPSDRFSAERTGGSVSTLTIQRTQQEDSAVYLCASSSPSGGTDTQYFGPGTRLTVL.

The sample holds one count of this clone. CDR3 DNA: TGTGCCAGCACTACGGACGGGACAGGTCACACCGGGGAGCTGTTTTTT. It specifies CASTTDGTGHTGELFF. The rearrangement joins TRBV7-9 to TRBJ2-2; 8 bases line up with TRBD1. Trimming at V came to 7 bases and at J to 3 bases, leaving 10 bases not matched to a gene. Looked up from germline, CDR1 is SEHNR and CDR2 is FQNEAQ (reference sequence). The CDR3 spans 16 residues.

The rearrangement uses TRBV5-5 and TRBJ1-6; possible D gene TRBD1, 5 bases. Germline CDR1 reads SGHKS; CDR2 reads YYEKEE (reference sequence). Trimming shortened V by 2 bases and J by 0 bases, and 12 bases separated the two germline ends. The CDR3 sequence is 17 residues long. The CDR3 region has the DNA TGTGCCAGCAGCTTCGGGGACGGGAGCTCCTATAATTCACCCCTCCACTTT. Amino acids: CASSFGDGSSYNSPLHF. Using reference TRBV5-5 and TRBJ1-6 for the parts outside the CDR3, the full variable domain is DAGVTQSPTHLIKTRGQQVTLRCSPISGHKSVSWYQQVLGQGPQFIFQYYEKEERGRGNFPDRFSARQFPNYSSELNVNALLLGDSALYLCASSFGDGSSYNSPLHFGNGTRLTVT.